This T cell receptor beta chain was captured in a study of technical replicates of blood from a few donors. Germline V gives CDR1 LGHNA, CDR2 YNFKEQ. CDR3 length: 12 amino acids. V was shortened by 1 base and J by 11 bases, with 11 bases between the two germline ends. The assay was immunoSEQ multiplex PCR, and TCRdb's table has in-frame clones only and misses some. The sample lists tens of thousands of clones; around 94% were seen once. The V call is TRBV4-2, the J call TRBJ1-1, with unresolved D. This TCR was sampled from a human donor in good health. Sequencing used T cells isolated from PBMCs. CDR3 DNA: TGTGCCAGCAGCCAAGGGATCCCGGGGGCTTTCTTT. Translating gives CASSQGIPGAFF.